This T cell receptor (beta chain) derives from a study of T-cell reconstitution after alpha-beta-depleted transplantation in children. General observations from the study: At the one-year point after transplant, T-cell counts and TCRbeta diversity were found to come mostly from T cells that had been newly produced. Diversity of TCRbeta at day 60 was high in some patients, arising from surviving recipient T cells and thymic progenitors.

Researchers prepared the TCRbeta library using unique molecular identifiers, the study reports. TCRdb analysed the PCR reads with MiXCR anew, one entry per CDR3 protein. Of approximately 400,000 distinct CDR3 sequences in the sample, 16% were seen once. The ends were cut back, 10 bases at V and 0 bases at J, with 4 bases in the middle. The germline gives CDR1 SGHTA, CDR2 FQGNSA. The CDR3 has 11 residues. Of note for this clonotype: Its antigen remains unidentified.

The V gene is TRBV7-2, the J gene TRBJ1-3; D gene ambiguous. This sequence originates from a boy in the first two years of life who had a stem cell transplant for Wiskott-Aldrich syndrome, so the T cells may come from the graft donor. The sequencing here drew on PBMCs, mostly from graft donor cells, taken 360 days after TCRalphabeta/CD19-depleted stem cell transplant. The CDR3: CATGSGNTIYF. The CDR3 DNA follows: TGTGCCACAGGCTCTGGAAACACCATATATTTT. Combining the CDR3 with reference TRBV7-2 and TRBJ1-3 gives the whole variable domain GAGVSQSPSNKVTEKGKDVELRCDPISGHTALYWYRQSLGQGLEFLIYFQGNSAPDKSGLPSDRFSAERTGGSVSTLTIQRTQQEDSAVYLCATGSGNTIYFGEGSWLTVV.